A selection of T cell receptor beta chains follows, all from one sample in a study of cytomegalovirus exposure and HLA in healthy donors. The assay was immunoSEQ multiplex PCR, and TCRdb's table has in-frame clones only and misses some. The sample has 100,000 to 150,000 clones, around 80% seen once. Material for sequencing was PBMCs. These receptors all come from a woman between 55 and 75 years old in good health and CMV-seropositive. The CDR3 runs from the conserved cysteine through the conserved F or W. Fields, in order: J gene, D gene, clone size, CDR3 length, V gene, CDR3 protein, CDR3 DNA. A D gene is named only where the DNA matches it firmly. The size of a clone is reported for some rows only, either as once, few or many, or as a class for expanded clones.

j_call: TRBJ1-1; d_call: .; clone_size: .; cdr3_length: 14; v_call: TRBV7-9; cdr3_aa: CASSARQGDTEAFF; cdr3_nt: TGTGCCAGCAGCGCCAGGCAGGGTGACACTGAAGCTTTCTTT
j_call: TRBJ1-2; d_call: .; clone_size: .; cdr3_length: 12; v_call: TRBV19; cdr3_aa: CASRWGDHGYTF; cdr3_nt: TGTGCCAGTCGTTGGGGGGATCATGGCTACACCTTC
j_call: TRBJ2-7; d_call: TRBD1; clone_size: .; cdr3_length: 14; v_call: TRBV28; cdr3_aa: CASSLRQGKYEQYF; cdr3_nt: TGTGCCAGCAGTTTACGACAGGGGAAATACGAGCAGTACTTC
j_call: TRBJ2-3; d_call: TRBD1; clone_size: few; cdr3_length: 17; v_call: TRBV5-1; cdr3_aa: CASSPTSSGGSTDTQYF; cdr3_nt: TGCGCCAGCAGCCCAACTAGCTCAGGGGGCAGCACAGATACGCAGTATTTT
j_call: TRBJ1-4; d_call: .; clone_size: .; cdr3_length: 15; v_call: TRBV18; cdr3_aa: CASSPNHRTNEKLFF; cdr3_nt: TGTGCCAGCTCCCCTAATCATCGGACTAATGAAAAACTGTTTTTT
j_call: TRBJ1-1; d_call: TRBD1; clone_size: once; cdr3_length: 14; v_call: TRBV7-9; cdr3_aa: CASSITLTDRGAFF; cdr3_nt: TGTGCCAGCAGCATAACCCTGACGGACAGGGGAGCTTTCTTT
j_call: TRBJ1-5; d_call: .; clone_size: .; cdr3_length: 14; v_call: TRBV7-9; cdr3_aa: CASSLASRNQPQHF; cdr3_nt: TGTGCCAGCAGCTTAGCATCCAGAAATCAGCCCCAGCATTTT
j_call: TRBJ1-2; d_call: .; clone_size: .; cdr3_length: 13; v_call: TRBV19; cdr3_aa: CASSMVRNYGYTF; cdr3_nt: TGTGCCAGTAGTATGGTACGGAACTATGGCTACACCTTC
j_call: TRBJ2-3; d_call: .; clone_size: .; cdr3_length: 15; v_call: TRBV27; cdr3_aa: CASSFVGSSTDTQYF; cdr3_nt: TGTGCCAGCAGTTTTGTCGGGTCTAGCACAGATACGCAGTATTTT
j_call: TRBJ2-5; d_call: TRBD2; clone_size: once; cdr3_length: 19; v_call: TRBV9; cdr3_aa: CASSVGSGTSGRSGGAQYF; cdr3_nt: TGTGCCAGCAGCGTAGGGTCCGGGACTAGCGGGAGGTCGGGGGGAGCCCAGTACTTC
j_call: TRBJ1-2; d_call: .; clone_size: .; cdr3_length: 15; v_call: TRBV5-6; cdr3_aa: CASSLLQGRNYGYTF; cdr3_nt: TGTGCCAGCAGCTTGTTACAGGGCCGCAACTATGGCTACACCTTC
j_call: TRBJ1-1; d_call: .; clone_size: .; cdr3_length: 13; v_call: TRBV29-1; cdr3_aa: CSGGGALNTEAFF; cdr3_nt: TGCAGCGGGGGGGGAGCACTTAACACTGAAGCTTTCTTT
j_call: TRBJ2-3; d_call: TRBD2; clone_size: .; cdr3_length: 18; v_call: TRBV29-1; cdr3_aa: CSVSRTSGGSRQGDTQYF; cdr3_nt: TGCAGCGTATCTCGGACTAGCGGGGGGTCTAGGCAGGGAGATACGCAGTATTTT
j_call: TRBJ1-5; d_call: TRBD1; clone_size: few; cdr3_length: 16; v_call: TRBV12-5; cdr3_aa: CASAEKTGRRNQPQHF; cdr3_nt: TGTGCTAGTGCCGAAAAGACAGGGCGGCGCAATCAGCCCCAGCATTTT
j_call: TRBJ1-6; d_call: TRBD1; clone_size: .; cdr3_length: 16; v_call: TRBV7-2; cdr3_aa: CASTSVGTGEGSPLHF; cdr3_nt: TGTGCCAGCACCTCGGTCGGGACAGGGGAAGGATCACCCCTCCACTTT
j_call: TRBJ2-5; d_call: .; clone_size: .; cdr3_length: 13; v_call: TRBV4-3; cdr3_aa: CASSQGQGGTQYF; cdr3_nt: TGCGCCAGCAGCCAAGGCCAGGGAGGGACCCAGTACTTC
j_call: TRBJ1-5; d_call: .; clone_size: .; cdr3_length: 13; v_call: TRBV18; cdr3_aa: CASRGGSNQPQHF; cdr3_nt: TGTGCCAGCAGGGGAGGTAGCAATCAGCCCCAGCATTTT
j_call: TRBJ1-6; d_call: .; clone_size: .; cdr3_length: 14; v_call: TRBV6-5; cdr3_aa: CAITGAGANSPLHF; cdr3_nt: TGTGCCATTACTGGCGCGGGGGCCAATTCACCCCTCCACTTT
j_call: TRBJ2-7; d_call: TRBD1; clone_size: .; cdr3_length: 15; v_call: TRBV19; cdr3_aa: CASSKGQGSSYEQYF; cdr3_nt: TGTGCCAGTAGTAAGGGACAGGGCTCCTCCTACGAGCAGTACTTC
j_call: TRBJ1-1; d_call: TRBD1; clone_size: .; cdr3_length: 14; v_call: TRBV5-4; cdr3_aa: CASSYDRVNTEAFF; cdr3_nt: TGTGCCAGCAGCTACGACAGGGTGAACACTGAAGCTTTCTTT
j_call: TRBJ1-6; d_call: TRBD1; clone_size: .; cdr3_length: 16; v_call: TRBV6-5; cdr3_aa: CASSYYGQDPDSPLHF; cdr3_nt: TGTGCCAGCAGTTACTATGGACAGGACCCCGATTCACCCCTCCACTTT
j_call: TRBJ1-1; d_call: TRBD1; clone_size: once; cdr3_length: 13; v_call: TRBV7-3; cdr3_aa: CASRADRVSEAFF; cdr3_nt: TGTGCCAGCAGGGCCGACAGGGTTAGTGAAGCTTTCTTT
j_call: TRBJ1-5; d_call: TRBD1; clone_size: .; cdr3_length: 15; v_call: TRBV6-1; cdr3_aa: CASSGDSYSNQPQHF; cdr3_nt: TGTGCCAGCAGTGGGGACAGTTATAGCAATCAGCCCCAGCATTTT
j_call: TRBJ1-1; d_call: .; clone_size: .; cdr3_length: 13; v_call: TRBV7-9; cdr3_aa: CASSPLMNTEAFF; cdr3_nt: TGTGCCAGCAGCCCACTCATGAACACTGAAGCTTTCTTT
j_call: TRBJ1-2; d_call: TRBD1; clone_size: .; cdr3_length: 13; v_call: TRBV7-2; cdr3_aa: CASSPQGNYGYTF; cdr3_nt: TGTGCCAGCAGCCCACAGGGGAACTATGGCTACACCTTC
j_call: TRBJ2-3; d_call: .; clone_size: few; cdr3_length: 15; v_call: TRBV9; cdr3_aa: CASSVRGIGADTQYF; cdr3_nt: TGTGCCAGCAGCGTCAGAGGGATCGGTGCAGATACGCAGTATTTT
j_call: TRBJ1-2; d_call: .; clone_size: .; cdr3_length: 12; v_call: TRBV28; cdr3_aa: CASSLSGYGYTF; cdr3_nt: TGTGCCAGCAGTTTATCCGGTTATGGCTACACCTTC
j_call: TRBJ2-7; d_call: .; clone_size: .; cdr3_length: 14; v_call: TRBV4-2; cdr3_aa: CASSQAPDYYEQYF; cdr3_nt: TGTGCCAGCAGCCAAGCCCCGGACTACTACGAGCAGTACTTC
j_call: TRBJ2-7; d_call: TRBD1; clone_size: .; cdr3_length: 14; v_call: TRBV10-3; cdr3_aa: CAIGRTGENYEQYF; cdr3_nt: TGTGCCATCGGCAGGACAGGGGAAAATTACGAGCAGTACTTC
j_call: TRBJ2-7; d_call: .; clone_size: once; cdr3_length: 14; v_call: TRBV28; cdr3_aa: CVSKLGGASYEQYF; cdr3_nt: TGTGTCAGCAAACTCGGAGGGGCATCCTACGAGCAGTACTTC
j_call: TRBJ1-5; d_call: .; clone_size: .; cdr3_length: 14; v_call: TRBV4-1; cdr3_aa: CASSPGQLNQPQHF; cdr3_nt: TGCGCCAGCAGTCCCGGACAGCTCAATCAGCCCCAGCATTTT